One sample yielded the 26 T cell receptor beta chains listed below, sequenced in a study of identifying expanded T cells in peripheral blood. Repertoires were generated with immunoSEQ multiplex PCR, while TCRdb's copy carries only in-frame clones and drops some. The profile shows around 100,000 clones, approximately 90% of them singletons. The sequenced sample consisted of blood. All receptors come from a person aged 18 to 75 in good health.

The chain couples TRBV6-4 to TRBJ2-1; the D call may be TRBD1 or TRBD2 (7 bases each). The CDR3 has 14 amino acids. CDR1 MRHNA and CDR2 SNTAGT come from the germline V gene. Deletions cut 8 bases from V and 9 bases from J, with 20 bases between. The CDR3 here is CASLCGGPGGEQFF. The CDR3 DNA follows: TGTGCCAGCTTATGCGGGGGCCCAGGGGGTGAGCAGTTCTTC.

The V gene is TRBV9, the J gene TRBJ1-1; D gene uncertain. With 0 bases removed from V and 0 bases from J, the gap between germline ends came to 15 bases. CDR1 SGDLS and CDR2 YYNGEE come from the germline V gene. The CDR3 has 17 amino acids. CDR3 DNA sequence: TGTGCCAGCAGCGTAGCCCCGGAAAAATACATGAACACTGAAGCTTTCTTT. It is translated as CASSVAPEKYMNTEAFF.

The chain uses TRBV5-6 and TRBJ1-3; a weak D match, TRBD1 (5 bases). Germline CDR1 reads SGHDT; CDR2 reads YYEEEE. Trimming took off 4 bases at V and 2 bases at J, with 10 bases between the two ends. This CDR3 is 14 amino acids long. The CDR3 region is CASSVGPPGNTIYF. DNA of the CDR3: TGTGCCAGCAGCGTGGGACCCCCTGGAAACACCATATATTTT.

V usage is TRBV2 and J usage is TRBJ2-3, with 12 bases matching TRBD2. J gave up 2 bases and V 5 bases, and 5 bases lay outside the gene matches. CDR1 and CDR2 (germline): SNHLY, FYNNEI. This CDR3 has 16 residues. The CDR3 DNA reads as TGTGCCAGCAGTCTCCTAGCGGGGGGGTACACAGATACGCAGTATTTT. As protein: CASSLLAGGYTDTQYF.

The rearrangement links TRBV27 to TRBJ1-3, with 7 positions matching TRBD1. J was trimmed by 2 bases and V by 0 bases; bases with no gene match: 1. The CDR3 spans 15 residues. Germline V gives CDR1 MNHEY, CDR2 SMNVEV (reference sequence). The CDR3 coding sequence is TGTGCCAGCAGTTTATCTACAGGGGCTGGAAACACCATATATTTT. Its protein is CASSLSTGAGNTIYF.

The chain couples TRBV10-3 to TRBJ2-3; 8 bases are shared with TRBD1. This CDR3 region has 14 residues. The germline V gene has CDR1 ENHRY and CDR2 SYGVKD. After removal of 7 bases from V and 1 base from J, the junction contained 4 bases not matched to a gene. CDR3 loop: CAIMADRGTDTQYF. For the CDR3, the DNA is TGTGCCATCATGGCGGACAGGGGCACAGATACGCAGTATTTT.

The V and J genes are TRBV6-1 and TRBJ2-7; D is perhaps TRBD1 or TRBD2 (5 bases each). The V gene lost 0 bases and the J gene lost 3 bases, with 18 bases spanning the gap. CDR1 is MNHNS, CDR2 SASEGT, per germline. The CDR3 length is 17 residues. Here the CDR3 DNA reads TGTGCCAGCAGTGAAGCCGTCTGGGGGAGCCTGTACTACGAGCAGTACTTC. Amino acid sequence: CASSEAVWGSLYYEQYF.

The V and J genes are TRBV7-2 and TRBJ2-7, with D hard to call. This CDR3 has 12 residues. Germline V lookup: CDR1 SGHTA, CDR2 FQGNSA. V was clipped by 0 bases and J by 7 bases, with 7 bases between them. DNA of the CDR3: TGTGCCAGCAGCTTAGCGACTGGGGAGCAGTACTTC. This gives the protein CASSLATGEQYF.

The chain uses TRBV6-1 and TRBJ2-7; 8 nucleotides agree with TRBD1. V shed 9 bases, J shed 5 bases, and the junction held 9 bases outside the gene matches. CDR1 is MNHNS and CDR2 is SASEGT in the germline V gene. The CDR3 runs to 13 residues. The CDR3 sequence is CASGWTGRNEQYF. As DNA, the CDR3 is TGTGCCAGTGGGTGGACAGGGAGGAACGAGCAGTACTTC.

The V gene is TRBV5-1, the J gene TRBJ2-5; the D gene is possibly TRBD1 (6 bases). Germline V gene lookup returns CDR1 SGHRS and CDR2 YFSETQ. The CDR3 contains 13 residues. The V gene lost 4 bases and the J gene lost 2 bases, with 9 bases spanning the gap. The CDR3 DNA reads as TGCGCCAGCAGCCAGGACAGACAAGAGACCCAGTACTTC. As protein: CASSQDRQETQYF.

This clone was detected only once. V usage is TRBV7-8 and J usage is TRBJ2-7; 11 bases are a match to TRBD2. This CDR3 is 19 amino acids long. Trimming at V came to 0 bases and at J to 0 bases, leaving 10 bases not matched to a gene. Germline V CDR1 and CDR2: SGHVS, FQNEAQ. The CDR3 region is CASSLAGLAGGPSSYEQYF. CDR3 coding DNA: TGTGCCAGCAGCTTAGCTGGGCTAGCGGGGGGCCCTAGCTCCTACGAGCAGTACTTC.

This sequence joins TRBV19 and TRBJ2-3, with a tentative D call TRBD1 (5 bases). V shed 6 bases and J shed 1 base, with 8 bases lying between them. This CDR3 is built from 13 residues. CDR1 LNHDA and CDR2 SQIVND come from the germline V gene (reference sequence). The CDR3 DNA sequence: TGTGCCAGTAGGGCACAGGGCACAGATACGCAGTATTTT. This sequence encodes CASRAQGTDTQYF.

The chain links TRBV19 to TRBJ1-1; tentatively, D is TRBD1 (6 bases). CDR1 is LNHDA, CDR2 SQIVND, per germline (reference sequence). The CDR3 has 13 amino acids. V lost 3 bases and J lost 1, with 6 bases in between. CDR3 sequence (DNA): TGTGCCAGTAGTATGACAGGGAACACTGAAGCTTTCTTT. Translated, it gives CASSMTGNTEAFF.

V usage is TRBV16 and J usage is TRBJ2-2, with D unresolved. The CDR3 runs 13 residues. Germline loops: CDR1 KGHSY, CDR2 FQNENV. Trimming pared 3 bases from V and 4 bases from J, leaving 6 bases between. The CDR3 protein is CASSQGFTGELFF. The CDR3 DNA is TGTGCCAGCAGCCAGGGCTTCACCGGGGAGCTGTTTTTT.

This sequence joins TRBV5-1 and TRBJ2-7, with 9 positions matching TRBD1. V shed 4 bases, J shed 4 bases, and the junction held 9 bases outside the gene matches. The germline V gene has CDR1 SGHRS and CDR2 YFSETQ. The CDR3 has 15 residues. Here the CDR3 DNA reads TGCGCCAGCAGCATATCGCCGGACAGGGGTTACGAGCAGTACTTC. Encoded protein: CASSISPDRGYEQYF.

The chain joins TRBV7-9 to TRBJ1-2; D gene uncertain. This CDR3 has 15 amino acids. Germline CDR1 and CDR2: SEHNR and FQNEAQ (reference sequence). V was pared by 1 base and J by 0 bases, with 9 bases between. CDR3 sequence: CASSLVVSANYGYTF. The CDR3 DNA reads as TGTGCCAGCAGCTTAGTCGTGTCGGCTAACTATGGCTACACCTTC.

The V gene is TRBV27, the J gene TRBJ1-5; 10 positions agree with TRBD1. CDR3 length: 15 residues. V lost 3 bases, J lost 4 bases, and 3 bases stayed unmatched. Germline V gene lookup returns CDR1 MNHEY and CDR2 SMNVEV (reference sequence). In DNA form, the CDR3 reads TGTGCCAGCAGTTTGACAGGGGGCTTAAATCAGCCCCAGCATTTT. The encoded protein is CASSLTGGLNQPQHF.

J is TRBJ2-2 and V is TRBV7-8; D is unclear. CDR3 size: 13 residues. Between the trimmed V and J ends, which lost 3 bases and 5 bases, there was a span of 7 bases. Germline lookup yields CDR1 SGHVS and CDR2 FQNEAQ. The CDR3: CASSFATTGELFF. The CDR3 nucleotides are TGTGCCAGCAGCTTCGCAACTACCGGGGAGCTGTTTTTT. Full variable domain (rest looked up from reference TRBV7-8 and TRBJ2-2): GAGVSQSPRYKVAKRGQDVALRCDPISGHVSLFWYQQALGQGPEFLTYFQNEAQLDKSGLPSDRFFAERPEGSVSTLKIQRTQQEDSAVYLCASSFATTGELFFGEGSRLTVL.

CDR3 region: CASSLVGGAGGYNEQFF. CDR3 bases: TGTGCCAGCAGCTTAGTAGGGGGAGCGGGGGGCTACAATGAGCAGTTCTTC. The chain couples TRBV7-8 to TRBJ2-1; 9 bases line up with TRBD2. V lost 1 base, J lost 3 bases, and 7 bases stayed unmatched. The CDR3 has 17 residues. Germline V gene sequence: CDR1 SGHVS, CDR2 FQNEAQ.

This clone was detected only a few times. The chain couples TRBV28 to TRBJ1-1, with TRBD1 as a possible D gene (6 bases). The CDR3 contains 13 residues. Per the germline V gene, CDR1 is MDHEN and CDR2 is SYDVKM. V lost 10 bases and J lost 10, with 22 bases in between. The CDR3 reads CATDRVGAGVAFF. Written as DNA, the CDR3 is TGTGCCACCGACCGGGTCGGGGCAGGGGTAGCTTTCTTT. The full variable domain, in which reference TRBV28 and TRBJ1-1 provide the parts outside the CDR3, is DVKVTQSSRYLVKRTGEKVFLECVQDMDHENMFWYRQDPGLGLRLIYFSYDVKMKEKGDIPEGYSVSREKKERFSLILESASTNQTSMYLCATDRVGAGVAFFGQGTRLTVV.

This chain links TRBV19 with TRBJ1-2; a weak D match, TRBD1 (5 bases). The germline V gene encodes CDR1 LNHDA and CDR2 SQIVND (reference sequence). V gave up 5 bases and J gave up 2 bases, with 18 bases separating them. The CDR3 extends over 16 amino acids. The CDR3 coding sequence is TGTGCCAGTAGTTCCTCGCCGGGACGGACAAACTATGGCTACACCTTC. Translation: CASSSSPGRTNYGYTF.

V gene TRBV5-4 combines with J gene TRBJ2-7; 15 positions agree with TRBD2. Unmatched junction bases numbered 8, after V lost 0 bases and J lost 4 bases. Germline V gene lookup returns CDR1 SGHNT and CDR2 YYREEE (reference sequence). The CDR3 sequence is 18 residues long. The CDR3, as DNA: TGTGCCAGCAGCTTGGCCCGGGGACTAGCGGGGGGAAGGTACGAGCAGTACTTC. Its protein product is CASSLARGLAGGRYEQYF.

The V call is TRBV10-1, the J call TRBJ2-7; D not resolved. This CDR3 comprises 15 residues. V lost 10 bases to trimming and J lost 3 bases, with 22 bases between them. CDR1 is WNHNN and CDR2 is SYGVQD in the germline V gene (reference sequence). The CDR3 DNA sequence: TGCGCCAACTTAACCCCGACCGTCCTCAGCTACGAGCAGTACTTC. Translated, it gives CANLTPTVLSYEQYF.

The V call is TRBV2, the J call TRBJ2-2; tentative D call: TRBD2 (5 bases). CDR3 length: 13 amino acids. CDR1 is SNHLY, CDR2 FYNNEI, per germline. V dropped 6 bases and J dropped 6 bases, with 11 bases sitting between them. DNA for the CDR3: TGTGCCAGCAGCACCACTAGGCCCGGGGAGCTGTTTTTT. Translation: CASSTTRPGELFF. The variable domain in full, with the rest retrieved from reference TRBV2 and TRBJ2-2, is EPEVTQTPSHQVTQMGQEVILRCVPISNHLYFYWYRQILGQKVEFLVSFYNNEISEKSEIFDDQFSVERPDGSNFTLKIRSTKLEDSAMYFCASSTTRPGELFFGEGSRLTVL.

The rearrangement joins TRBV10-2 to TRBJ1-2; D unresolved. With 4 bases removed from V and 5 bases from J, the gap between germline ends came to 17 bases. The germline V gene has CDR1 WSHSY and CDR2 SAAADI. This CDR3 contains 15 residues. CDR3 sequence (DNA): TGCGCCAGCAGTGGGGAAGGACTCTTGTCGTATGGCTACACCTTC. Amino acids: CASSGEGLLSYGYTF.

This clone showed up just a few times. V gene TRBV28 combines with J gene TRBJ1-6; D perhaps matches TRBD1 (6 bases). V was trimmed by 3 bases and J by 8 bases, leaving 14 bases between them. The CDR3 has 15 amino acids. Germline V lookup: CDR1 MDHEN, CDR2 SYDVKM. The CDR3 reads CASSLGGRGHSPLHF. CDR3 sequence (DNA): TGTGCCAGCAGTTTGGGGGGCAGAGGACATTCACCCCTCCACTTT.